The 10 T cell receptor beta chains in this list originate from one sample, sequenced in a study of T cell responses to AZD1222 COVID-19 vaccine. Data came from immunoSEQ multiplex PCR; TCRdb stores just in-frame clones and leaves some out. The profile shows about 97,000 clones, roughly 84% of them singletons. Sequences were derived from peripheral blood, sampled on day 0 of AZD1222 vaccination. The receptors shown here come from an adult in good health.

The chain uses TRBV18 and TRBJ1-4, with TRBD1 matching 10 bases. The junction had 2 bases not matched to a gene; V was cut back by 3 bases and J by 7 bases. The CDR3 extends over 14 amino acids. Germline lookup yields CDR1 KGHSH and CDR2 LQKENI. CDR3 amino acids: CASSPDRGSEKLFF. DNA of the CDR3: TGTGCCAGCTCACCGGACAGGGGGAGTGAAAAACTGTTTTTT.

This clone was detected only once. The rearrangement joins TRBV19 to TRBJ2-3; 10 nucleotides agree with TRBD1. The V gene's germline CDR1 is LNHDA and CDR2 SQIVND (reference sequence). After removal of 5 bases from V and 3 bases from J, the junction contained 5 bases not matched to a gene. This CDR3 is built from 15 residues. The chain's CDR3 is CASSAPGQGTDTQYF. For the CDR3, the DNA is TGTGCCAGTAGTGCCCCGGGACAGGGGACAGATACGCAGTATTTT. Together with reference TRBV19 and TRBJ2-3, the CDR3 gives the full variable domain: DGGITQSPKYLFRKEGQNVTLSCEQNLNHDAMYWYRQDPGQGLRLIYYSQIVNDFQKGDIAEGYSVSREKKESFPLTVTSAQKNPTAFYLCASSAPGQGTDTQYFGPGTRLTVL.

The chain is built from TRBV3-1 (or the pseudogene TRBV3-2) and TRBJ1-2, with 7 bases lining up with TRBD1. Trimming cost V 5 bases and J 7 bases; bases outside gene matches: 7. The CDR3 is 13 amino acids. Germline loops: CDR1 LGHDT, CDR2 YNNKEL (reference sequence). The CDR3 here is CASSGGGVSGYTF. In DNA, the CDR3 is TGTGCCAGCAGCGGAGGGGGCGTAAGTGGCTACACCTTC.

This clone was seen a few times. J is TRBJ2-7 and V is TRBV4-1; D is unresolved. This CDR3 spans 15 amino acids. CDR1 and CDR2 (germline): MGHRA, YSYEKL. Deletions cut 4 bases from V and 1 base from J, with 14 bases between. The CDR3 bases are TGCGCCAGCAGCCCTTGGAAGGGTCGTTCCTACGAGCAGTACTTC. Translating gives CASSPWKGRSYEQYF.

Comment on this clone: Mismatch with germline at one junction end may stem from a read error. The chain's CDR3 is CASSEPGTGNSEAFF. CDR3 bases: TGTGCCAGCAGTGAGCCCGGGACAGGGAACTCTGAAGCTTTCTTT. The chain carries TRBV6-1 and TRBJ1-1; TRBD1 agrees at 9 bases. The CDR3 spans 15 residues. Per the germline V gene, CDR1 is MNHNS and CDR2 is SASEGT.

The gene calls are TRBV29-1 and TRBJ2-1; weak D call: TRBD1 (6 bases). Deletions cut 3 bases from V and 5 bases from J, with 17 bases between. The CDR3 is 15 amino acids. The germline V gene encodes CDR1 SQVTM and CDR2 ANQGSEA. The CDR3 is CSVDLRQVIHNEQFF. The CDR3 coding sequence is TGCAGCGTTGACCTCCGACAGGTAATTCACAATGAGCAGTTCTTC.

The sample holds a few counts of this clone. The chain is built from TRBV4-1 and TRBJ2-5; tentative D call: TRBD1 (5 bases). Deletions cut 2 bases from V and 4 bases from J, with 8 bases between. This CDR3 contains 13 residues. Germline assignment: CDR1 MGHRA and CDR2 YSYEKL. CDR3 sequence reads: CASSQWQGETQYF. DNA for the CDR3: TGCGCCAGCAGCCAATGGCAGGGAGAGACCCAGTACTTC.

Remarks on this clone: This specimen includes other DNA sequences encoding the same CDR3. This rearrangement joins TRBV6-5 to TRBJ1-1, with unresolved D. Germline assignment: CDR1 MNHEY and CDR2 SVGAGI. This CDR3 has 13 residues. Trimming left V 0 bases short and J 0 bases short, with 2 bases between. The CDR3 spells CASSYSVNTEAFF. The CDR3 DNA reads TGTGCCAGCAGTTACTCCGTGAACACTGAAGCTTTCTTT.

The V call is TRBV14, the J call TRBJ1-2; D is uncertain. CDR3 size: 13 residues. Germline V gives CDR1 SGHDN, CDR2 FVKESK. Trimming removed 3 bases at V and 8 bases at J, with 13 bases between. DNA for the CDR3: TGTGCCAGCAGCCAGGACCTAACACGCGGCTACACCTTC. Translation gives CASSQDLTRGYTF. Full variable domain (outside the CDR3, taken from reference TRBV14 and TRBJ1-2): EAGVTQFPSHSVIEKGQTVTLRCDPISGHDNLYWYRRVMGKEIKFLLHFVKESKQDESGMPNNRFLAERTGGTYSTLKVQPAELEDSGVYFCASSQDLTRGYTFGSGTRLTVV.

The rearrangement joins TRBV7-2 to TRBJ1-1, with 7 bases aligning to TRBD1. V dropped 5 bases and J dropped 4; count of bases not matched to a gene: 7. This CDR3 region has 14 residues. Germline V lookup: CDR1 SGHTA, CDR2 FQGNSA. CDR3 in DNA: TGTGCCAGCAGCCGGGACAGCTTGGGCACTGAAGCTTTCTTT. Translated, it gives CASSRDSLGTEAFF.